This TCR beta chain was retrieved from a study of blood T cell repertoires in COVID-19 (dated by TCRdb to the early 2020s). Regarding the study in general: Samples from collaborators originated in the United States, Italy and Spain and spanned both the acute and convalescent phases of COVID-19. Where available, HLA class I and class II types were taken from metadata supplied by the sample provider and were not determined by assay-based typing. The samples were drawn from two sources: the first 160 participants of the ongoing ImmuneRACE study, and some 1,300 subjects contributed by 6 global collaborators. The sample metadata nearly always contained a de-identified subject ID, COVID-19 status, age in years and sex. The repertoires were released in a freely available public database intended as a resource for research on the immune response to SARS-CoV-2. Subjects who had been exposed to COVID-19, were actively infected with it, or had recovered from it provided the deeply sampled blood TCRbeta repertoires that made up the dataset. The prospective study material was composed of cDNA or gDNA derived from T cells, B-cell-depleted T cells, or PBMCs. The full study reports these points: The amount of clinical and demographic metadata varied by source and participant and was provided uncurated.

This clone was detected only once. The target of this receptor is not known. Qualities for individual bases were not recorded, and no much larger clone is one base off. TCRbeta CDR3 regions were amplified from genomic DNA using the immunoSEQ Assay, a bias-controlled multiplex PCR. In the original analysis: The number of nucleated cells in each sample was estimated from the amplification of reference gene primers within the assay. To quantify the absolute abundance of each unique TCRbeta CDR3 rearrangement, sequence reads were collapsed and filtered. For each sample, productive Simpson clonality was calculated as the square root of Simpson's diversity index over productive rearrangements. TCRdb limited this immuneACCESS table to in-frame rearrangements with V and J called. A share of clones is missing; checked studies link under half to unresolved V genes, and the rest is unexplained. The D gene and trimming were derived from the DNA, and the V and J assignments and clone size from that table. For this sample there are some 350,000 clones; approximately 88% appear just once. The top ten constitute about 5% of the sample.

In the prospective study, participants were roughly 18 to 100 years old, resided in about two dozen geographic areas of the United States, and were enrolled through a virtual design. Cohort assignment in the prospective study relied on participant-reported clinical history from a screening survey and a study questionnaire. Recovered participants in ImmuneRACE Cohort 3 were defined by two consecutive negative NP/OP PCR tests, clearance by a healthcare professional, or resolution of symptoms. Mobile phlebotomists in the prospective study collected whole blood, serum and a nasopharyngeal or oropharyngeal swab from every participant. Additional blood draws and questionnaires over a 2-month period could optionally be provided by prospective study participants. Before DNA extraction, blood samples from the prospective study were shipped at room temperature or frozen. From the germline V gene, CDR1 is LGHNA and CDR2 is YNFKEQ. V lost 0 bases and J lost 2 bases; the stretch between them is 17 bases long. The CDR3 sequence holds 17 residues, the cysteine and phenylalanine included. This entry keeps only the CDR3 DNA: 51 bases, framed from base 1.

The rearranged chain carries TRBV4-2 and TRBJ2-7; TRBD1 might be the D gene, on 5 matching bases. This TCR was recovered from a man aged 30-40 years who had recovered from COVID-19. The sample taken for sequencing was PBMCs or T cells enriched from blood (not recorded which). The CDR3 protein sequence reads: CASSQDPSRQLTYEQYF. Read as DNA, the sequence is TGTGCCAGCAGCCAAGATCCTAGTAGACAGCTTACCTACGAGCAGTACTTC.